One sample yielded the 27 T cell receptor beta chains listed below, sequenced in a study of beta chain features in type 1 diabetes. What was sequenced were expressed TCRB transcripts, since all of the isolated RNA had been reverse transcribed. The data were produced by immunoSEQ multiplex PCR, yet TCRdb's version contains in-frame clones alone and is incomplete. The table includes over 700,000 clones, 17% detected once. The sequencing input was naive CD4+ T cells from blood. The receptors originated from a woman under 30 in good health.

This clone has only a few counts. This rearrangement joins TRBV19 to TRBJ2-5; 8 nucleotides match TRBD1. The CDR3 is 15 residues long. V trimming: 3 bases; J trimming: 7 bases; junction bases outside the gene matches: 10. Germline CDR1 LNHDA, CDR2 SQIVND (reference sequence). The CDR3 spells CASSIGQGPTMTQYF. In DNA, the CDR3 is TGTGCCAGTAGTATCGGACAGGGACCGACTATGACCCAGTACTTC.

This rearrangement joins TRBV7-8 to TRBJ2-3, with 10 bases matching TRBD2. In germline, CDR1 is SGHVS, CDR2 FQNEAQ. Losses at the gene ends were 5 bases for V and 4 bases for J; bases not matched to a gene: 12. CDR3 size: 17 residues. CDR3 residues: CASSLRGGTSASDTQYF. Here the CDR3 DNA reads TGTGCCAGCAGCCTGAGGGGTGGGACTAGCGCCTCAGATACGCAGTATTTT.

V and J are TRBV9 and TRBJ1-3; D ambiguous. V was trimmed by 0 bases and J by 0 bases, leaving 13 bases between them. The CDR3 has 17 amino acids. Germline V gene lookup returns CDR1 SGDLS and CDR2 YYNGEE. The CDR3 spells CASSVASGRNSGNTIYF. For the CDR3, the DNA is TGTGCCAGCAGCGTAGCTTCCGGGAGGAACTCTGGAAACACCATATATTTT.

The chain combines TRBV18 with TRBJ1-2, with a tentative D call TRBD1 (6 bases). The CDR3 is made up of 15 amino acids. Germline V gene data show CDR1 as KGHSH and CDR2 as LQKENI. V lost 8 bases and J 2 bases, leaving 18 bases between the germline ends. The CDR3 DNA sequence: TGTGCCAGCCACGATCAAGGGCAGGGGAACTATGGCTACACCTTC. This codes for CASHDQGQGNYGYTF.

This clone was counted between two and nine times. This CDR3 is also generated by other DNA sequences in the sample. The chain recombines TRBV28 with TRBJ2-5, with D unresolved. Trimming took off 3 bases at V and 7 bases at J, with 6 bases between the two ends. The germline gives CDR1 MDHEN, CDR2 SYDVKM. The CDR3 covers 11 residues. The CDR3 here is CASSLSGTQYF. The CDR3 DNA is TGTGCCAGCAGTTTGAGTGGGACCCAGTACTTC.

This clone was seen a few times. The chain employs TRBV2 and TRBJ2-2; 9 bases are shared with TRBD1. Germline V lookup: CDR1 SNHLY, CDR2 FYNNEI. The CDR3 covers 15 residues. With 7 bases clipped from V and 3 bases from J, the junction kept 6 bases outside the gene matches. CDR3 protein: CASKVGTGHTGELFF. CDR3 nucleotide sequence: TGTGCCAGCAAGGTCGGGACAGGGCACACCGGGGAGCTGTTTTTT. The variable domain in full, completed from reference TRBV2 and TRBJ2-2, reads EPEVTQTPSHQVTQMGQEVILRCVPISNHLYFYWYRQILGQKVEFLVSFYNNEISEKSEIFDDQFSVERPDGSNFTLKIRSTKLEDSAMYFCASKVGTGHTGELFFGEGSRLTVL.

This clone was seen only a few times. The chain couples TRBV11-2 to TRBJ2-4; D uncertain. The CDR3 covers 16 residues. Trimming pared 5 bases from V and 0 bases from J, leaving 14 bases between. The germline gives CDR1 SGHAT, CDR2 FQNNGV. CDR3 bases: TGTGCCAGCAGCCAAGATTCCGGGTTAGCCAAAAACATTCAGTACTTC. Amino acids: CASSQDSGLAKNIQYF.

This rearrangement joins TRBV10-3 to TRBJ2-3; D is perhaps TRBD2 (7 bases). The germline gives CDR1 ENHRY, CDR2 SYGVKD. This CDR3 contains 12 residues. V was shortened by 8 bases and J by 6 bases, with 12 bases between the two germline ends. Here the CDR3 DNA reads TGTGCCATCGCGGGGGCACCGGATACGCAGTATTTT. Protein sequence: CAIAGAPDTQYF.

This clone has just a few counts. V is TRBV6-5 and J is TRBJ2-6; D call uncertain. Trimming pared 7 bases from V and 4 bases from J, leaving 14 bases between. The CDR3 consists of 15 residues. Germline lookup yields CDR1 MNHEY and CDR2 SVGAGI. DNA of the CDR3: TGTGCCAGCAAAAGACTCCCCGCCGGGGCCAACGTCCTGACTTTC. This translates into CASKRLPAGANVLTF.

Comment on this clone: This same CDR3 is encoded by further DNA sequences in the sample. V and J are TRBV25-1 and TRBJ1-1; D is perhaps TRBD1 (5 bases). The V gene's germline CDR1 is MGHDK and CDR2 SYGVNS. V lost 4 bases and J 9 bases, leaving 15 bases between the germline ends. The CDR3 contains 13 residues. CDR3 sequence reads: CASSASGTEKAFF. The CDR3, as DNA: TGTGCCAGCAGTGCTTCCGGGACGGAAAAAGCTTTCTTT.

The V and J genes are TRBV10-3 and TRBJ2-7; a weak D match, TRBD2 (5 bases). The CDR3 has 14 residues. V was trimmed by 6 bases and J by 5 bases, leaving 17 bases between them. Germline V gene lookup returns CDR1 ENHRY and CDR2 SYGVKD. The CDR3 region is CAISRDRLAHEQYF. In DNA form, the CDR3 reads TGTGCCATCAGCAGAGATCGCCTAGCCCACGAGCAGTACTTC.

The rearrangement links TRBV5-4 to TRBJ1-1; D unresolved. Germline V CDR1 and CDR2: SGHNT, YYREEE (reference sequence). There are 14 residues in the CDR3. Trimming removed 3 bases from V and 3 bases from J, with 12 bases in between. The CDR3 DNA reads as TGTGCCAGCAGCTCCCCAGGAGACGACACTGAAGCTTTCTTT. It codes for CASSSPGDDTEAFF.

This clone was recorded a few times. The chain is built from TRBV7-9 and TRBJ2-1, with TRBD2 identical over 7 bases. The CDR3 covers 15 residues. CDR1 and CDR2 from the germline V gene are SEHNR and FQNEAQ (reference sequence). V was pared by 2 bases and J by 2 bases, with 3 bases of the junction left unmatched. The CDR3 DNA reads TGTGCCAGCAGCTTAAGGGAGGGCACCTACAATGAGCAGTTCTTC. Its translation is CASSLREGTYNEQFF.

Concerning this clone: Additional DNA sequences in this sample encode the identical CDR3. The rearrangement links TRBV7-2 to TRBJ2-7; 9 positions agree with TRBD2. The V gene end was trimmed by 5 bases and the J gene end by 0 bases; junction bases not matched to a gene: 8. CDR3 length: 16 amino acids. In germline, CDR1 is SGHTA, CDR2 FQGNSA. CDR3: CASSASGSGSSYEQYF. The DNA for the CDR3 is TGTGCCAGCAGCGCCAGTGGTAGCGGGAGCTCCTACGAGCAGTACTTC. Based on the CDR3 plus reference TRBV7-2 and TRBJ2-7, the full variable domain is GAGVSQSPSNKVTEKGKDVELRCDPISGHTALYWYRQSLGQGLEFLIYFQGNSAPDKSGLPSDRFSAERTGGSVSTLTIQRTQQEDSAVYLCASSASGSGSSYEQYFGPGTRLTVT.

This clone was observed a few times. The J gene is TRBJ2-7, the V gene TRBV19, with D tentatively TRBD1 or TRBD2 (5 bases each). Germline V gene sequence: CDR1 LNHDA, CDR2 SQIVND (reference sequence). The length of the CDR3 is 15 residues. Deletions cut 4 bases from V and 0 bases from J, with 13 bases between. The CDR3 DNA reads TGTGCCAGTAGTAACCAGGGTGGGAGCTCCTACGAGCAGTACTTC. Translating it yields CASSNQGGSSYEQYF.

There are a few counts of this clone. The rearrangement links TRBV4-2 to TRBJ2-1; weak D call: TRBD2 (6 bases). CDR1 and CDR2 (germline): LGHNA, YNFKEQ. Trimming took off 4 bases at V and 0 bases at J, with 25 bases between the two ends. CDR3 length: 20 residues. The DNA for the CDR3 is TGTGCCAGCAGCCCCCTCAGTGGTGGCGGGGAAAGTACCTCCTACAATGAGCAGTTCTTC. Encoded protein: CASSPLSGGGESTSYNEQFF.

The table lists this clone with a few counts. The V call is TRBV7-2, the J call TRBJ2-1, with 7 bases aligning to TRBD1. Germline CDR1 and CDR2: SGHTA and FQGNSA. CDR3 length: 15 amino acids. V lost 6 bases to trimming and J lost 2 bases; unmatched junction nucleotides: 7. The CDR3, as DNA: TGTGCCAGCAGTAACCCGGGACAGCCCTACAATGAGCAGTTCTTC. Translated: CASSNPGQPYNEQFF. Combining the CDR3 with reference TRBV7-2 and TRBJ2-1 gives the whole variable domain GAGVSQSPSNKVTEKGKDVELRCDPISGHTALYWYRQSLGQGLEFLIYFQGNSAPDKSGLPSDRFSAERTGGSVSTLTIQRTQQEDSAVYLCASSNPGQPYNEQFFGPGTRLTVL.

This clone was detected only a few times. The J gene is TRBJ1-1, the V gene TRBV5-6; 7 nucleotides agree with TRBD1. J was trimmed by 0 bases and V by 1 base; bases with no gene match: 6. In germline, CDR1 is SGHDT, CDR2 YYEEEE. The CDR3 totals 16 residues. For the CDR3, the DNA is TGTGCCAGCAGCTTGCCTAGGGGGCGCCTGAACACTGAAGCTTTCTTT. This codes for CASSLPRGRLNTEAFF. The variable domain in full, completed from reference TRBV5-6 and TRBJ1-1, reads DAGVTQSPTHLIKTRGQQVTLRCSPKSGHDTVSWYQQALGQGPQFIFQYYEEEERQRGNFPDRFSGHQFPNYSSELNVNALLLGDSALYLCASSLPRGRLNTEAFFGQGTRLTVV.

This clone was found a few times. The chain links TRBV14 to TRBJ2-3; TRBD2 matches 7 bases. J gave up 4 bases and V 0 bases, and 4 bases lay outside the gene matches. CDR3 length: 15 residues. CDR1 and CDR2 (germline): SGHDN, FVKESK. The CDR3 DNA follows: TGTGCCAGCAGCCAAGATGTAGGGAGGGCAGATACGCAGTATTTT. Protein product: CASSQDVGRADTQYF.

V gene TRBV27 combines with J gene TRBJ2-1; D remains ambiguous. CDR1 and CDR2 from the germline V gene are MNHEY and SMNVEV (reference sequence). There are 11 residues in the CDR3. V dropped 5 bases and J dropped 9 bases, with 8 bases sitting between them. In DNA form, the CDR3 reads TGTGCCAGCAGTACATACGGTGAGCAGTTCTTC. Its protein is CASSTYGEQFF.

The chain is built from TRBV5-1 and TRBJ2-3; TRBD1 agrees at 7 bases. Looked up from germline, CDR1 is SGHRS and CDR2 is YFSETQ. V dropped 0 bases and J dropped 1; count of bases not matched to a gene: 5. The CDR3 totals 16 residues. The CDR3 is CASSLAQGPRTDTQYF. The DNA of the CDR3 is TGCGCCAGCAGCTTGGCACAGGGGCCACGCACAGATACGCAGTATTTT. Drawing the rest from reference TRBV5-1 and TRBJ2-3, the complete variable domain is KAGVTQTPRYLIKTRGQQVTLSCSPISGHRSVSWYQQTPGQGLQFLFEYFSETQRNKGNFPGRFSGRQFSNSRSEMNVSTLELGDSALYLCASSLAQGPRTDTQYFGPGTRLTVL.

The chain joins TRBV4-3 to TRBJ2-1, with TRBD2 identical over 13 bases. CDR3 length: 18 residues. Unmatched junction bases numbered 8, after V lost 3 bases and J lost 3 bases. Germline V gene data show CDR1 as LGHNA and CDR2 as YSLEER. CDR3 in amino acids: CASSQVGTSGNLYNEQFF. The CDR3 DNA reads TGCGCCAGCAGCCAGGTCGGGACTAGCGGGAACCTCTACAATGAGCAGTTCTTC.

This chain links TRBV28 with TRBJ2-2, with 9 bases identical to TRBD2. The germline V gene has CDR1 MDHEN and CDR2 SYDVKM. The junction had 9 bases not matched to a gene; V was cut back by 3 bases and J by 7 bases. The length of the CDR3 is 16 residues. This CDR3 reads CASSFGGRALVGELFF. The CDR3 bases are TGTGCCAGCAGTTTTGGCGGGAGGGCCTTGGTCGGGGAGCTGTTTTTT.

The V call is TRBV10-3, the J call TRBJ1-1; 7 bases agree with TRBD1. The junction had 1 base not matched to a gene; V was cut back by 4 bases and J by 5 bases. Germline CDR1 reads ENHRY; CDR2 reads SYGVKD. This CDR3 comprises 12 residues. CDR3: CAISGTGTEAFF. The DNA for the CDR3 is TGTGCCATCAGTGGGACAGGTACTGAAGCTTTCTTT.

The V gene is TRBV5-1, the J gene TRBJ2-1, with D maybe TRBD1 (6 bases). This CDR3 spans 14 amino acids. Germline CDR1 SGHRS, CDR2 YFSETQ. Deletions cut 0 bases from V and 9 bases from J, with 13 bases between. The CDR3 loop reads CASSLGSLGGEQFF. In DNA, the CDR3 is TGCGCCAGCAGCTTGGGATCATTAGGGGGTGAGCAGTTCTTC.

This sequence joins TRBV11-1 and TRBJ2-3; D may be TRBD1 (6 bases). Per germline, CDR1 SGHAT and CDR2 FQDESV (reference sequence). There are 16 residues in the CDR3. The V end lost 1 base, the J end lost 0 bases, and 11 bases lay between the germline ends. This chain's CDR3 is CASSLGLDSSTDTQYF. CDR3 in DNA: TGTGCCAGCAGCTTAGGCCTGGACAGTAGCACAGATACGCAGTATTTT.

Regarding this clone: The sample has other DNA sequences that encode this CDR3 too. The V and J genes are TRBV7-2 and TRBJ2-3, with D unresolved. Trimming cost V 0 bases and J 3 bases, with 4 bases left between them. This CDR3 is 13 amino acids long. CDR1 and CDR2 (germline): SGHTA, FQGNSA. The CDR3 DNA follows: TGTGCCAGCAGCTTAGCGCGGACAGATACGCAGTATTTT. It yields the protein CASSLARTDTQYF.